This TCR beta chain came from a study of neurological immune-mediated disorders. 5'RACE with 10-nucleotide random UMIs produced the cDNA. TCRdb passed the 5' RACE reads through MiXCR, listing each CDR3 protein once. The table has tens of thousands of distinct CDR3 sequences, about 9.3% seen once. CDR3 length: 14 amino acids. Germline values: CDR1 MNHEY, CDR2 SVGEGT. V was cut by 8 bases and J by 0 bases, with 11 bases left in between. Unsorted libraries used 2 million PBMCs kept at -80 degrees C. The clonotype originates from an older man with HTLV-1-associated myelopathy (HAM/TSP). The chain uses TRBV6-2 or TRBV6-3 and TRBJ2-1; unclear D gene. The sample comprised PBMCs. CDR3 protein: CASLKDSSYNEQFF. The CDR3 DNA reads TGTGCCAGCTTAAAAGATAGCTCCTACAATGAGCAGTTCTTC.